This T cell receptor beta chain is from a study of blood T cells in healthy people across ages. Germline V gene sequence: CDR1 SGHTA, CDR2 FQGNSA. The CDR3 covers 13 residues. The V and J ends lost 8 bases and 4 bases, in that order; junction bases with no gene match: 6. Worth noting for this clonotype: Its antigen is not identified.

Broader study findings: It was the long-lived donors that had more naive CD4+ cells and higher diversity than aged donors. Strongly correlated with naive T cell percentage was TCR beta diversity. Age brought a roughly linear fall in TCR beta diversity measured per million T cells.

Sample-barcoded 5' priming and a J-beta primer mix drove a second PCR of about 6 to 12 cycles. TCRdb recomputed calls from the 5' RACE reads with MiXCR, one row per CDR3 protein. The sample includes 1.5 million to 2 million distinct CDR3 sequences, around 48% of them seen just once. Isolation per sample recovered at least 6 million PBMCs. Specimen: blood. The source is a woman aged 40-49 years in good health. This chain uses TRBV7-2 with TRBJ2-7; 9 nucleotides match TRBD1. Written as DNA, the CDR3 is TGTGCCAGCTTCGGGACAGGGAGTTACGAGCAGTACTTC. Its protein is CASFGTGSYEQYF. Based on the CDR3 plus reference TRBV7-2 and TRBJ2-7, the full variable domain is GAGVSQSPSNKVTEKGKDVELRCDPISGHTALYWYRQSLGQGLEFLIYFQGNSAPDKSGLPSDRFSAERTGGSVSTLTIQRTQQEDSAVYLCASFGTGSYEQYFGPGTRLTVT.